These 3 T cell receptor beta chains came from one sample sequenced in a study of cytomegalovirus exposure and HLA in healthy donors. Primers: 60 Vbeta forward and 13 Jbeta reverse. Produced via immunoSEQ multiplex PCR; TCRdb's table is partial and in-frame only. This sample has 60,000 to 70,000 clones; 70% to 90% occur once, and the top ten carry under 3%. The sample comprised PBMCs. The receptors here all came from a young woman in good health and CMV-seronegative.

The J gene is TRBJ2-2, the V gene TRBV5-1; possible D gene TRBD1, 6 bases. V lost 0 bases and J lost 7, with 13 bases in between. From germline, CDR1 is SGHRS and CDR2 YFSETQ. CDR3 size: 15 residues. CDR3 coding DNA: TGCGCCAGCAGCTTGGAAGGACAGTACCTCGGGGAGCTGTTTTTT. It yields the protein CASSLEGQYLGELFF. Complete variable domain (other parts from reference TRBV5-1 and TRBJ2-2): KAGVTQTPRYLIKTRGQQVTLSCSPISGHRSVSWYQQTPGQGLQFLFEYFSETQRNKGNFPGRFSGRQFSNSRSEMNVSTLELGDSALYLCASSLEGQYLGELFFGEGSRLTVL.

The chain links TRBV28 to TRBJ2-4; 9 bases line up with TRBD1. J was trimmed by 8 bases and V by 7 bases; bases with no gene match: 9. The length of the CDR3 is 14 residues. Germline V lookup: CDR1 MDHEN, CDR2 SYDVKM. CDR3 sequence reads: CASNLQGAVDIQYF. CDR3 nucleotide sequence: TGTGCCAGCAACCTACAGGGGGCAGTAGACATTCAGTACTTC.

The rearrangement joins TRBV6-1 to TRBJ1-2; 7 bases map to TRBD1. The CDR3 is made up of 15 amino acids. Trimming took 6 bases from V and 4 from J; bases not matched to a gene: 11. Germline V gives CDR1 MNHNS, CDR2 SASEGT. CDR3 sequence reads: CASRGPGQRSYGYTF. The CDR3 DNA reads TGTGCCAGCAGGGGTCCGGGACAGAGAAGCTATGGCTACACCTTC.